This T cell receptor beta chain comes out of a study of regulatory T cells in long-lasting Graves disease. Across the study: For under 3 months, newly diagnosed Graves' patients had been taking antithyroid drugs. Study outcomes and limitations: Small sample size may have lowered accuracy. Persistent Graves' patients showed less TCR diversity than newly diagnosed ones.

Combining iRepertoire HTBI primers with Arm-PCR of CDR3 regions, the authors built TCR beta libraries. Per the original data handling: Overall, samples carried more than 55 TRBV and 14 TRBJ segments. TCRdb processed the multiplex PCR reads anew with MiXCR; each CDR3 protein has one entry. Here the V and J calls rest on TCRdb's processing, not on the authors' analysis. In the table there are about 220,000 distinct CDR3 sequences, about 18% of which are singletons. A few counts support this clonotype. What it binds is unknown. Trimming left V 6 bases short and J 3 bases short, with 9 bases between. Germline V gene data show CDR1 as LNHNV and CDR2 as YYDKDF (reference sequence). CDR3 size: 13 residues. The sample's time point: newly diagnosed GD, antithyroid drugs for less than 3 months. Isolated PBMC RNA provided the starting material for the TCR library.

The clonotype comes from a female donor with Graves disease. Sequenced here: peripheral blood mononuclear cells (PBMCs), sampled at new diagnosis, from a patient treated with antithyroid drugs. The chain recombines TRBV15 with TRBJ2-4, with D uncertain. CDR3 sequence: CATRGVFKNIQYF. DNA of the CDR3: TGTGCCACCAGAGGCGTGTTCAAAAACATTCAGTACTTC.